This TCR beta chain was obtained from a study of blood T cells in healthy people across ages. Trimming removed 4 bases at V and 0 bases at J, with 7 bases between. CDR1 ENHRY and CDR2 SYGVKD come from the germline V gene. The CDR3 contains 14 residues. For the second PCR, which ran for about 7 to 12 cycles, a sample-barcoded 5' primer and a J-beta primer mix were used. TCRdb reanalysed the 5' RACE reads using MiXCR and keeps one entry per CDR3 protein. The sample includes approximately 2,000,000 distinct CDR3 sequences, roughly 43% of them seen just once. The table lists this clonotype with a few counts.

The sequenced sample consisted of blood. This chain joins TRBV10-3 and TRBJ2-1; no firm D call. The clonotype was recovered from a human donor in good health. This CDR3 reads CAISVISSYNEQFF. The CDR3 nucleotides read TGTGCCATCAGTGTTATTAGCTCCTACAATGAGCAGTTCTTC.